A selection of T cell receptor beta chains follows, all from one sample in a study of T cells expressing NK-cell markers. After re-calling the 5' RACE reads, TCRdb lists one entry per CDR3 protein, DNA absent. The sample totals 350,000 to 400,000 distinct CDR3 sequences. Specimen: blood T cells: a sorted CD56 or NKG2C T cell subset, CD4+ or CD8+ T cells, or bulk PBMC T cells (not recorded which). The receptors shown here come from a woman aged 45-60 years in good health. The CDR3 runs from the conserved cysteine through the conserved F or W.

v_gene	j_gene	CDR3aa
TRBV7-2	TRBJ2-1	CASSLGGQVYNEQFF
TRBV5-1	TRBJ2-1	CASSLGDVYNEQFF
TRBV29-1	TRBJ2-1	CSVGGQGRFGEQFF
TRBV9	TRBJ2-2	CASSPGGGATAGELFF
TRBV12-5	TRBJ2-1	CASAVESSYNEQFF
TRBV7-9	TRBJ1-1	CASSLGGYGGDTEAFF
TRBV27	TRBJ2-2	CATGRLVSSGELFF
TRBV6-5	TRBJ1-1	CASSYSTRQVNTEAFF
TRBV5-1	TRBJ2-7	CASSKQVGGSDEQYF
TRBV29-1	TRBJ2-7	CSVAMTGLSYEQYF